These T cell receptor beta chains were read from a single sample in a study of blood T cell repertoires in COVID-19. Sequenced by immunoSEQ multiplex PCR; TCRdb stores in-frame clones only, minus some. The table records around 200,000 clones, about 90% of them present only once. The sample comprised PBMCs or T cells enriched from blood (not recorded which). These receptors were collected from a woman aged 45 to 65 in a cohort exposed to, infected with or recovered from COVID-19 (not recorded which). The CDR3 runs from the conserved cysteine through the conserved F or W.

V gene: TRBV7-6; J gene: TRBJ2-1; CDR3 protein: CASSLLGLTSRQGNEQFF
V gene: TRBV7-2; J gene: TRBJ2-5; CDR3 protein: CASSLGRSQETQYF
V gene: TRBV9; J gene: TRBJ2-3; CDR3 protein: CASSVNPGTGEQGTQYF
V gene: TRBV11-3; J gene: TRBJ2-2; CDR3 protein: CASSLLGSPNTGELFF
V gene: TRBV4-2; J gene: TRBJ2-1; CDR3 protein: CASSPREDEQFF
V gene: TRBV11-1; J gene: TRBJ2-6; CDR3 protein: CASSLRDTGANVLTF
V gene: TRBV7-9; J gene: TRBJ2-5; CDR3 protein: CASSLRPPGHPIQETQYF
V gene: TRBV28; J gene: TRBJ1-2; CDR3 protein: CASSLEAPHYGYTF
V gene: TRBV6-6; J gene: TRBJ2-7; CDR3 protein: CASSYSSGNHYEQYF
V gene: TRBV19; J gene: TRBJ1-4; CDR3 protein: CASSNVRGRVEKLFF
V gene: TRBV9; J gene: TRBJ2-4; CDR3 protein: CASSSHGEAKNIQYF
V gene: TRBV9; J gene: TRBJ2-7; CDR3 protein: CASSVGQRWDEQYF
V gene: TRBV19; J gene: TRBJ1-2; CDR3 protein: CASRTDRISNYGYTF
V gene: TRBV25-1; J gene: TRBJ2-7; CDR3 protein: CASRKTASYEQYF
V gene: TRBV28; J gene: TRBJ1-3; CDR3 protein: CASQTGGTGNTIYF
V gene: TRBV30; J gene: TRBJ1-1; CDR3 protein: CAWQGQGPNTEAFF
V gene: TRBV6-2/TRBV6-3; J gene: TRBJ1-1; CDR3 protein: CASSAPGVEAFF
V gene: TRBV11-2; J gene: TRBJ2-7; CDR3 protein: CASSPRGAWYEQYF
V gene: TRBV7-2; J gene: TRBJ1-2; CDR3 protein: CASSMSGYGYTF
V gene: TRBV3-1/TRBV3-2; J gene: TRBJ1-1; CDR3 protein: CASSQGGRTEAFF
V gene: TRBV29-1; J gene: TRBJ1-2; CDR3 protein: CSVVLRLGTGITNYGYTF
V gene: TRBV6-1; J gene: TRBJ2-4; CDR3 protein: CASSEPAGERFNIQYF
V gene: TRBV5-1; J gene: TRBJ2-3; CDR3 protein: CASSPMAGGPPDTQYF
V gene: TRBV7-2; J gene: TRBJ2-7; CDR3 protein: CASSPLAGGWFEQYF
V gene: TRBV6-5; J gene: TRBJ2-2; CDR3 protein: CASSWAGQTGELFF
V gene: TRBV3-1/TRBV3-2; J gene: TRBJ2-7; CDR3 protein: CASSVLAGGYEQYF
V gene: TRBV6-1; J gene: TRBJ2-7; CDR3 protein: CASSEVRGNYEQYF
V gene: TRBV9; J gene: TRBJ1-1; CDR3 protein: CASSVGGHLNTEAFF
V gene: TRBV5-1; J gene: TRBJ1-4; CDR3 protein: CASSPHGQEDEKLFF
V gene: TRBV27; J gene: TRBJ2-2; CDR3 protein: CASSSRWQGQNTGELFF
V gene: TRBV30; J gene: TRBJ1-2; CDR3 protein: CAWSVPPGDSYGYTF
V gene: TRBV9; J gene: TRBJ1-2; CDR3 protein: CASSGYKQGSNYGYTF
V gene: TRBV7-3; J gene: TRBJ2-2; CDR3 protein: CASSLLRGTPPTGELFF
V gene: TRBV5-1; J gene: TRBJ1-2; CDR3 protein: CASSLSDSEIYGYTF
V gene: TRBV7-2; J gene: TRBJ2-4; CDR3 protein: CASSLPRGGIQYF
V gene: TRBV20-1; J gene: TRBJ2-3; CDR3 protein: CSASVAGTDTQYF
V gene: TRBV7-3; J gene: TRBJ2-3; CDR3 protein: CASSSGLAGITDTQYF
V gene: TRBV9; J gene: TRBJ1-2; CDR3 protein: CASSAGGSTPLGYTF
V gene: TRBV9; J gene: TRBJ2-2; CDR3 protein: CASSAPRAGENTGELFF
V gene: TRBV25-1; J gene: TRBJ1-5; CDR3 protein: CASSKTGVPQPQHF
V gene: TRBV29-1; J gene: TRBJ1-4; CDR3 protein: CSARTGWNEKLFF
V gene: TRBV3-1/TRBV3-2; J gene: TRBJ2-7; CDR3 protein: CASSQGGGRDYEQYF
V gene: TRBV4-1; J gene: TRBJ1-3; CDR3 protein: CASSQDSGNTIYF
V gene: TRBV30; J gene: TRBJ1-6; CDR3 protein: CAWVGGVGSPLHF
V gene: TRBV28; J gene: TRBJ2-7; CDR3 protein: CASRRSRGQGSSYEQYF
V gene: TRBV4-1; J gene: TRBJ1-6; CDR3 protein: CASSLSRERVYNSPLHF
V gene: TRBV7-2; J gene: TRBJ1-2; CDR3 protein: CASSSMDRPFYGYTF
V gene: TRBV27; J gene: TRBJ1-1; CDR3 protein: CASSLVGANTEAFF
V gene: TRBV2; J gene: TRBJ2-1; CDR3 protein: CASSELGGDEQFF
V gene: TRBV7-2; J gene: TRBJ2-7; CDR3 protein: CASSPLRGSRFGEQYF
V gene: TRBV27; J gene: TRBJ2-1; CDR3 protein: CASSFGRGIDEQFF
V gene: TRBV7-8; J gene: TRBJ2-3; CDR3 protein: CASSLRARWVADTQYF
V gene: TRBV2; J gene: TRBJ2-2; CDR3 protein: CASSSLAENTGELFF
V gene: TRBV9; J gene: TRBJ2-3; CDR3 protein: CASSARAGEVADTQYF
V gene: TRBV18; J gene: TRBJ1-2; CDR3 protein: CASSPKTGPYGYTF
V gene: TRBV7-3; J gene: TRBJ2-3; CDR3 protein: CASSDRTTGGPDTQYF